What follows are 21 T cell receptor beta chains derived from one specimen sequenced in a study of human versus mouse CDR3 diversity and MHC coevolution. The table came from immunoSEQ multiplex PCR; TCRdb's copy has only in-frame clones and leaves some out. The table lists some 80,000 clones, less than 95% of them singletons. Source material: naive CD4+ T cells from blood. As to subset: CD45RO-negative CD62L-positive naive CD4 T cells. These receptors originate from a person aged 30-69 years in good health.

Here the CDR3 DNA reads TGTGCCACCTATCCCCGACAGGGCGCGTACGAGCAGTACTTC. It encodes CATYPRQGAYEQYF. This chain links TRBV28 with TRBJ2-7, with TRBD1 matching 7 bases. The J segment lost 4 bases and the V segment lost 10 bases, leaving 13 bases of the junction unmatched. The CDR3 consists of 14 residues. Germline V CDR1 and CDR2: MDHEN, SYDVKM.

DNA of the CDR3: TGTGCCTGGAGTTCCTACCAGGTGGGCACTGAAGCTTTCTTT. Amino acid sequence: CAWSSYQVGTEAFF. The rearrangement joins TRBV30 to TRBJ1-1; D remains unclear. The CDR3 is 14 residues long. Trimming removed 2 bases from V and 4 bases from J, with 14 bases in between. The germline V gene encodes CDR1 GTSNPN and CDR2 SVGIG (reference sequence).

The chain employs TRBV21-1 and TRBJ1-1; TRBD1, the table's D call, lacks a check against the DNA. TRBV21-1 is a documented pseudogene. The CDR3 has 14 residues. The CDR3 nucleotides are TGTGCCAGCAGCAGTTCAGGGTTAATCGTAAGAGCTTTCTTT. It specifies CASSSSGLIVRAFF.

The CDR3 reads CAIGETSTTGELFF. CDR3 nucleotides: TGTGCCATCGGGGAGACTAGCACTACCGGGGAGCTGTTTTTT. V is TRBV10-3 and J is TRBJ2-2; TRBD2 matches 7 bases. V trimming: 8 bases; J trimming: 5 bases; junction bases outside the gene matches: 8. CDR1 is ENHRY and CDR2 is SYGVKD in the germline V gene. This CDR3 is built from 14 residues.

The gene calls are TRBV5-1 and TRBJ2-2; 10 bases match TRBD2. This CDR3 has 17 amino acids. V was clipped by 6 bases and J by 3 bases; unmatched bases: 11. Germline lookup yields CDR1 SGHRS and CDR2 YFSETQ. The CDR3 loop reads CASTPTSTSGYTGELFF. CDR3 in DNA: TGCGCCAGCACCCCAACCTCGACTAGCGGGTACACCGGGGAGCTGTTTTTT.

The gene calls are TRBV7-6 and TRBJ2-1; 11 bases map to TRBD2. The J segment lost 7 bases and the V segment lost 5 bases, leaving 10 bases of the junction unmatched. The CDR3 is 16 amino acids. Germline V CDR1 and CDR2: SGHVS, FNYEAQ. In DNA form, the CDR3 reads TGTGCCAGCAGCGCGGGACTAGCGGCCCTATCGAATGAGCAGTTCTTC. This codes for CASSAGLAALSNEQFF.

The chain employs TRBV6-1 and TRBJ2-1, with 9 bases fitting TRBD1. Germline V CDR1 and CDR2: MNHNS, SASEGT. CDR3 length equals 15 residues. The ends lost 3 bases at V and 2 bases at J; junction bases unmatched: 2. The CDR3 DNA sequence: TGTGCCAGCAGTGATTGGGACAGGGCCTACAATGAGCAGTTCTTC. It encodes CASSDWDRAYNEQFF.

J is TRBJ1-1 and V is TRBV2, with D maybe TRBD1 (5 bases). V lost 5 bases to trimming and J lost 11 bases, with 18 bases between them. CDR3 length equals 13 residues. Germline values: CDR1 SNHLY, CDR2 FYNNEI. CDR3 sequence: CASSTPRRDSAFF. CDR3 coding DNA: TGTGCCAGCAGTACGCCCCGGCGGGACTCTGCTTTCTTT.

This chain links TRBV28 with TRBJ1-5; D is possibly TRBD1 (5 bases). Per germline, CDR1 MDHEN and CDR2 SYDVKM. V was clipped by 6 bases and J by 5 bases, with 26 bases between them. The CDR3 runs 18 residues. CDR3 DNA sequence: TGTGCCAGCAGCCCTTATGCATTCCGGGGTCGGGGGGATCAGCCCCAGCATTTT. Translation: CASSPYAFRGRGDQPQHF.

Only one count was recorded for this clone. V and J are TRBV5-1 and TRBJ2-1, with 13 bases fitting TRBD2. From germline, CDR1 is SGHRS and CDR2 YFSETQ. The ends lost 0 bases at V and 6 bases at J; junction bases unmatched: 9. The CDR3 runs 18 residues. The CDR3 DNA sequence: TGCGCCAGCAGCTTGGGACTAGCGGGGGGCACCACTTTCAATGAGCAGTTCTTC. Translation gives CASSLGLAGGTTFNEQFF.

Regarding this clone: This specimen includes other DNA sequences encoding the same CDR3. This sequence joins TRBV5-4 and TRBJ2-7, with 9 bases aligning to TRBD2. This CDR3 comprises 15 residues. Germline V gives CDR1 SGHNT, CDR2 YYREEE (reference sequence). With 7 bases clipped from V and 3 bases from J, the junction kept 11 bases outside the gene matches. CDR3 nucleotides: TGTGCCAGCGGCGTCTCTAGCGGGAAGGTCTACGAGCAGTACTTC. It encodes CASGVSSGKVYEQYF.

The chain carries TRBV5-1 and TRBJ1-1; D might be TRBD1 (5 bases). CDR3 length: 14 residues. Germline V gene lookup returns CDR1 SGHRS and CDR2 YFSETQ. Trimming stripped 1 base from V and 0 bases from J, with 7 bases between. CDR3 DNA: TGCGCCAGCAGCTTGCAGGACATGAACACTGAAGCTTTCTTT. Its translation: CASSLQDMNTEAFF.

This rearrangement joins TRBV7-9 to TRBJ1-1, with D perhaps TRBD1 (5 bases). The CDR3 is 15 residues long. Per the germline V gene, CDR1 is SEHNR and CDR2 is FQNEAQ (reference sequence). V was trimmed by 6 bases and J by 1 base, leaving 15 bases between them. DNA for the CDR3: TGTGCCAGCAGTCCTCTGGGTCAGGGGAACACTGAAGCTTTCTTT. Its protein is CASSPLGQGNTEAFF. Together with reference TRBV7-9 and TRBJ1-1, the CDR3 gives the full variable domain: DTGVSQNPRHKITKRGQNVTFRCDPISEHNRLYWYRQTLGQGPEFLTYFQNEAQLEKSRLLSDRFSAERPKGSFSTLEIQRTEQGDSAMYLCASSPLGQGNTEAFFGQGTRLTVV.

The genes are TRBV2 and TRBJ1-1; no firm D call. Germline CDR1 and CDR2: SNHLY and FYNNEI. This CDR3 contains 13 residues. The V end lost 5 bases, the J end lost 1 base, and 8 bases lay between the germline ends. The CDR3 region has the DNA TGTGCCAGCAGTCGGTACCCGAACACTGAAGCTTTCTTT. This codes for CASSRYPNTEAFF.

The chain joins TRBV5-1 to TRBJ2-1; tentative D call: TRBD2 (6 bases). Germline assignment: CDR1 SGHRS and CDR2 YFSETQ. The V gene lost 0 bases and the J gene lost 5 bases, with 12 bases spanning the gap. The CDR3 runs 15 residues. In DNA, the CDR3 is TGCGCCAGCAGCTTGGCCCTAGCGCCTAACAATGAGCAGTTCTTC. Translation gives CASSLALAPNNEQFF.

This clone showed up just once. As DNA, the CDR3 is TGTGCCAGCAGCTTCTACGGGACAGGACGCTATGGCTACACCTTC. Its protein is CASSFYGTGRYGYTF. The chain carries TRBV13 and TRBJ1-2, with TRBD1 identical over 8 bases. V lost 3 bases, J lost 4 bases, and 7 bases stayed unmatched. The CDR3 is 15 amino acids. Germline CDR1 reads PRHDT; CDR2 reads FYEKMQ (reference sequence).

This chain uses TRBV27 with TRBJ1-2; D is uncertain. Trimming took off 5 bases at V and 3 bases at J, with 13 bases between the two ends. This CDR3 has 14 residues. CDR1 and CDR2 from the germline V gene are MNHEY and SMNVEV (reference sequence). Here the CDR3 DNA reads TGTGCCAGCAGTCCCCCCGAGGGCTACTATGGCTACACCTTC. Translation: CASSPPEGYYGYTF.

The gene calls are TRBV5-1 and TRBJ1-4, with a possible D match to TRBD1 (6 bases). V was shortened by 2 bases and J by 8 bases, with 10 bases between the two germline ends. The CDR3 is 13 amino acids. CDR1 and CDR2 from the germline V gene are SGHRS and YFSETQ. As DNA, the CDR3 is TGCGCCAGCAGCTTTACAGGGAGAGAAAAACTGTTTTTT. It codes for CASSFTGREKLFF.

V gene TRBV15 combines with J gene TRBJ1-4; D is unclear. The V gene lost 5 bases and the J gene lost 8 bases, with 15 bases spanning the gap. Germline V gives CDR1 LNHNV, CDR2 YYDKDF (reference sequence). The CDR3 covers 14 residues. CDR3 in amino acids: CATSGVGGREKLFF. DNA of the CDR3: TGTGCCACCAGCGGAGTGGGAGGGAGGGAAAAACTGTTTTTT.

The chain employs TRBV5-1 and TRBJ1-2; D not resolved. Germline V gene sequence: CDR1 SGHRS, CDR2 YFSETQ. With 0 bases removed from V and 6 bases from J, the gap between germline ends came to 12 bases. The length of the CDR3 is 14 residues. The CDR3 loop is CASSLGTVSDGYTF. The CDR3 nucleotides are TGCGCCAGCAGCTTGGGAACAGTCAGTGATGGCTACACCTTC.

The V call is TRBV7-2, the J call TRBJ2-7; D gene ambiguous. The CDR3 sequence is 13 residues long. Trimming removed 1 base at V and 4 bases at J, with 8 bases between. From germline, CDR1 is SGHTA and CDR2 FQGNSA. The DNA for the CDR3 is TGTGCCAGCAGCTTAGTACTGAGGTACGAGCAGTACTTC. It encodes CASSLVLRYEQYF.